A single sample gave rise to the 5 T cell receptor beta chains below, sequenced in a study of regulatory T cells in long-lasting Graves disease. Arm-PCR of CDR3 regions with iRepertoire HTBI primers generated TCR beta libraries. In TCRdb, the multiplex PCR reads were re-called with MiXCR into one record per CDR3 protein. This table has 430,000 or so distinct CDR3 sequences, around 23% appearing once. Described time point: persistent/refractory GD, antithyroid drugs over 5 years with positive TRAb. Preparation of the TCR library used RNA extracted from PBMCs. Sample: peripheral blood mononuclear cells (PBMCs), taken when the disease was refractory, from a patient treated with antithyroid drugs. The receptor source for this set is a female donor with Graves disease.

This clonotype was observed a handful of times. V gene TRBV20-1 combines with J gene TRBJ1-5, with 9 nucleotides matching TRBD1. The CDR3 loop spans 13 amino acids. The J segment lost 7 bases and the V segment lost 3 bases, leaving 4 bases of the junction unmatched. CDR1 DFQATT and CDR2 SNEGSKA come from the germline V gene (reference sequence). CDR3 residues: CSASGQGPQPQHF. DNA for the CDR3: TGCAGTGCTAGTGGACAGGGGCCCCAGCCCCAGCATTTT.

This clonotype was observed many times. DNA for the CDR3: TGTGCCAGCAGGGATACAGGGCAGGGGACTGAAGCTTTCTTT. Amino acid sequence: CASRDTGQGTEAFF. The V and J genes are TRBV2 and TRBJ1-1; D is possibly TRBD1 (6 bases). Germline V gives CDR1 SNHLY, CDR2 FYNNEI. CDR3 length equals 14 residues. V was trimmed by 6 bases and J by 5 bases, leaving 16 bases between them.

The rearrangement joins TRBV7-9 to TRBJ2-7; 8 bases are a match to TRBD1. This CDR3 spans 14 amino acids. J gave up 3 bases and V 1 base, and 2 bases lay outside the gene matches. Germline assignment: CDR1 SEHNR and CDR2 FQNEAQ (reference sequence). CDR3 in DNA: TGTGCCAGCAGCTTAGGGACAGGGTTCTACGAGCAGTACTTC. Translated: CASSLGTGFYEQYF.

The table lists this clonotype with a few counts. CDR3 sequence reads: CSAGQGDYGYTF. The CDR3 nucleotides read TGCAGTGCTGGACAGGGGGACTATGGCTACACCTTC. The rearrangement joins TRBV20-1 to TRBJ1-2; TRBD1 aligns across 10 bases. V shed 5 bases, J shed 3 bases, and the junction held 0 bases outside the gene matches. Looked up from germline, CDR1 is DFQATT and CDR2 is SNEGSKA (reference sequence). The CDR3 is 12 residues long.

This clonotype was detected ten times or more. CDR3 protein: CAWSVPIPEAFF. The CDR3 DNA sequence: TGTGCCTGGAGTGTACCCATCCCTGAAGCTTTCTTT. The V call is TRBV30, the J call TRBJ1-1; D unclear. Germline assignment: CDR1 GTSNPN and CDR2 SVGIG (reference sequence). Trimming removed 0 bases from V and 6 bases from J, with 8 bases in between. This CDR3 has 12 amino acids.